This is a list of T cell receptor beta chains from one sample in a study of T cells in Graves' hyperthyroidism and ophthalmopathy. TCRdb processed the multiplex PCR reads anew with MiXCR; each CDR3 protein has one entry. The sample comprises fewer than 350,000 distinct CDR3 sequences, roughly 19% of which are singletons, and under 40% rests with the top ten. The sample comprised blood. These receptors were obtained from a middle-aged man with Graves' ophthalmopathy. Each CDR3 is given with its conserved first and last residue. The D gene is left open where the match is weak. Some rows mark clone size as missing; the rest say once, few, many or name a class of expanded clone.

V gene,D gene,clone size,J gene,CDR3 protein,CDR3 DNA
TRBV5-1,TRBD1,-,TRBJ1-6,CASSSTGQGSNSPLHF,TGCGCCAGCAGCTCGACAGGACAGGGATCGAATTCACCCCTCCACTTT
TRBV12-5,-,-,TRBJ2-2,CASAWGGNTGELFF,TGTGCTAGTGCCTGGGGCGGGAACACCGGGGAGCTGTTTTTT
TRBV27,TRBD2,many,TRBJ2-7,CASSPGGAGGPYEQYF,TGTGCCAGCAGTCCCGGCGGAGCGGGAGGGCCCTACGAGCAGTACTTC
TRBV19,TRBD1,once,TRBJ2-5,CASTPGQGRETQYF,TGTGCCAGTACCCCAGGACAGGGGAGAGAGACCCAGTACTTC
TRBV7-9,-,many,TRBJ1-1,CASSSSGGVSSRTEAFF,TGTGCCAGCAGCTCCTCCGGCGGGGTGAGTAGTCGGACTGAAGCTTTCTTT
TRBV11-2,-,-,TRBJ2-7,CASSLEGAGEQYF,TGTGCCAGCAGCTTAGAGGGGGCGGGGGAGCAGTACTTC
TRBV20-1,TRBD1,-,TRBJ1-5,CSARSPGQGYNQPQHF,TGCAGTGCCCGAAGCCCGGGACAGGGCTACAATCAGCCCCAGCATTTT
TRBV5-1,-,many,TRBJ1-1,CASSWMTDPNTEAFF,TGCGCCAGCAGCTGGATGACAGACCCGAACACTGAAGCTTTCTTT
TRBV3-1,TRBD2,many,TRBJ2-1,CASQWTSGGVDEQFF,TGTGCCAGCCAATGGACTAGCGGGGGGGTGGATGAGCAGTTCTTC
TRBV12-3/TRBV12-4,TRBD1,many,TRBJ2-7,CASSPTGTGYEQYF,TGTGCCAGCAGCCCCACCGGGACAGGATACGAGCAGTACTTC
TRBV6-1,-,few,TRBJ2-5,CASRGTWQQETQYF,TGTGCCAGCAGGGGCACGTGGCAACAAGAGACCCAGTACTTC
TRBV5-6,-,-,TRBJ1-3,CASSLAGADTIYF,TGTGCCAGCAGCTTGGCAGGGGCGGACACCATATATTTT
TRBV6-1,-,-,TRBJ1-6,CASSSGTPNSPLHF,TGTGCCAGCAGTAGCGGGACACCAAATTCACCCCTCCACTTT
TRBV5-1,-,-,TRBJ2-2,CASSLETSRPTGELFF,TGCGCCAGCAGCTTGGAAACTAGCAGACCCACCGGGGAGCTGTTTTTT
TRBV15,-,-,TRBJ1-5,CVTSTGPSQPQHF,TGTGTCACCAGCACGGGCCCCAGTCAGCCCCAGCATTTT
TRBV5-1,TRBD1,many,TRBJ2-3,CASSLAGTGGSITDTQYF,TGCGCCAGCAGCTTGGCCGGGACAGGGGGCTCTATCACAGATACGCAGTATTTT
TRBV6-2/TRBV6-3,TRBD2,-,TRBJ2-1,CASNGGTSGSGWNEQFF,TGTGCCAGCAATGGTGGGACTAGCGGGAGTGGGTGGAATGAGCAGTTCTTC
TRBV28,-,many,TRBJ1-4,CASRGGLSIEKLFF,TGTGCCAGCAGGGGCGGCCTGTCTATTGAAAAACTGTTTTTT
TRBV19,TRBD2,few,TRBJ2-1,CASSIGLAKSSYNEQFF,TGTGCCAGTAGTATTGGACTAGCGAAGAGCTCCTACAATGAGCAGTTCTTC
TRBV24-1,-,many,TRBJ2-3,CAIGVTDGVTDTQYF,TGTGCCATTGGGGTCACCGACGGGGTCACAGATACGCAGTATTTT
TRBV29-1,-,-,TRBJ2-3,CSVRRVGDTQYF,TGCAGCGTTCGAAGGGTTGGAGATACGCAGTATTTT
TRBV4-2,-,few,TRBJ2-3,CASSQGTTATDTQYF,TGTGCCAGCAGCCAAGGGACTACTGCCACAGATACGCAGTATTTT
TRBV20-1,-,few,TRBJ2-5,CSAREPGKETQYF,TGCAGTGCTAGAGAACCAGGGAAAGAGACCCAGTACTTC
TRBV27,TRBD1,-,TRBJ1-1,CASSLSPDRGSEAFF,TGTGCCAGCAGTTTATCGCCGGACAGGGGATCTGAAGCTTTCTTT
TRBV5-1,-,-,TRBJ2-2,CASSLPHSTGELFF,TGCGCCAGCAGCTTGCCTCACAGCACCGGGGAGCTGTTTTTT
TRBV6-9,-,-,TRBJ1-4,CASSYLARAGEKLFF,TGTGCCAGCAGTTATCTTGCCAGGGCGGGTGAAAAACTGTTTTTT
TRBV6-9,-,few,TRBJ2-2,CASSYSNVNTGELFF,TGTGCCAGCAGTTACTCGAACGTGAACACCGGGGAGCTGTTTTTT
TRBV15,-,many,TRBJ1-2,CATSRDGSGYGYTF,TGTGCCACCAGCAGAGATGGTTCAGGTTATGGCTACACCTTC
TRBV19,TRBD1,few,TRBJ2-5,CASSTQGAQETQYF,TGTGCCAGTAGTACCCAGGGGGCCCAAGAGACCCAGTACTTC
TRBV19,TRBD1,-,TRBJ2-6,CASSIRQGGSGANVLTF,TGTGCCAGTAGTATTAGACAGGGCGGCTCTGGGGCCAACGTCCTGACTTTC
TRBV28,TRBD1,-,TRBJ1-3,CASSSRQGAGNTIYF,TGTGCCAGCAGTTCCCGACAGGGGGCTGGAAACACCATATATTTT
TRBV20-1,TRBD2,-,TRBJ2-5,CSERVSGRSSGETQYF,TGCAGTGAAAGAGTTAGCGGGAGGTCCAGTGGGGAGACCCAGTACTTC
TRBV28,-,-,TRBJ2-4,CASTQGLLNIQYF,TGTGCCAGCACCCAGGGACTCTTAAACATTCAGTACTTC
TRBV27,TRBD2,few,TRBJ2-1,CASMGWLAGGSEQFF,TGTGCCAGCATGGGTTGGCTAGCGGGAGGCAGTGAGCAGTTCTTC
TRBV30,-,few,TRBJ2-4,CAWSRGSDGSTKNIQYF,TGTGCCTGGAGTAGGGGGTCCGATGGGTCAACCAAAAACATTCAGTACTTC
TRBV6-2/TRBV6-3,-,-,TRBJ2-1,CASSPARGTEQFF,TGTGCCAGCAGTCCCGCTAGAGGGACTGAGCAGTTCTTC
TRBV7-8,TRBD2,many,TRBJ2-5,CASSSGTSVGTQYF,TGTGCCAGCAGCTCGGGGACTAGCGTCGGGACCCAGTACTTC
TRBV6-1,-,-,TRBJ2-3,CASSLTVSAVTQYF,TGTGCCAGCAGCCTCACGGTCTCTGCTGTTACGCAGTATTTT
TRBV30,-,-,TRBJ1-3,CAWEGRGQGIEQYFGPDTIYF,-
TRBV3-1,TRBD2,many,TRBJ2-1,CASSQGLAGGGEQFF,TGTGCCAGCAGCCAGGGACTAGCGGGAGGAGGTGAGCAGTTCTTC
TRBV11-2,-,many,TRBJ2-3,CAASSTDTQYF,TGTGCCGCATCAAGTACAGATACGCAGTATTTT
TRBV10-3,TRBD2,-,TRBJ2-7,CAISALAGDGGEQYF,TGTGCCATCAGTGCTTTAGCGGGAGACGGGGGCGAGCAGTACTTC
TRBV6-2/TRBV6-3,TRBD1,few,TRBJ1-2,CASSSGTGGFLRSGYTF,TGTGCCAGCAGCTCCGGGACAGGGGGTTTTCTTCGTTCTGGCTACACCTTC
TRBV30,-,many,TRBJ2-3,CAWSVGRGRTDTQYF,TGTGCCTGGAGTGTAGGCAGGGGACGCACAGATACGCAGTATTTT
TRBV11-2,-,many,TRBJ2-3,CASSPSSITQYF,TGTGCCAGCAGCCCCAGTTCTATTACGCAGTATTTT
TRBV18,-,few,TRBJ2-4,CASSPLPRGTKNIQYF,TGTGCCAGCTCACCACTCCCGAGGGGGACCAAAAACATTCAGTACTTC
TRBV27,-,-,TRBJ2-5,CASSFMGGGETQYF,TGTGCCAGCAGTTTTATGGGAGGGGGGGAGACCCAGTACTTC
TRBV20-1,-,many,TRBJ2-7,CSAMPGTDEQYF,TGCAGTGCTATGCCCGGGACCGACGAGCAGTACTTC
TRBV5-8,-,-,TRBJ2-2,CASSLVLTGELFF,TGTGCCAGCAGCTTGGTACTGACCGGGGAGCTGTTTTTT
TRBV5-5,-,-,TRBJ2-3,CASSLDGHPTDTQYF,TGTGCCAGCAGCTTGGACGGTCACCCCACAGATACGCAGTATTTT